The 18 T cell receptor beta chains in this list originate from one sample, sequenced in a study of T cells expressing NK-cell markers. TCRdb re-called the 5' RACE reads, yielding one record per CDR3 amino acid sequence without DNA. The sample has 400,000 to 500,000 distinct CDR3 sequences. Sequences were obtained from blood T cells: a sorted CD56 or NKG2C T cell subset, CD4+ or CD8+ T cells, or bulk PBMC T cells (not recorded which). The origin of the receptors is a woman between 18 and 70 years old in good health.

V usage is TRBV14 and J usage is TRBJ1-1. This CDR3 region has 14 residues. Germline CDR1 is SGHDN and CDR2 is FVKESK. CDR3 sequence: CASSQEARNTEAFF.

J is TRBJ1-1 and V is TRBV29-1; the TRBD1 assignment by TCRdb is unverifiable without DNA. The CDR3 sequence is 15 residues long. Germline V gives CDR1 SQVTM, CDR2 ANQGSEA. CDR3 sequence reads: CSVAPRGKGNTEAFF.

The genes are TRBV5-1 and TRBJ2-5; as DNA is missing, the TRBD1 call by TCRdb cannot be tested. CDR1 is SGHRS, CDR2 YFSETQ, per germline. This CDR3 has 15 residues. Here the CDR3 reads CASSEGTGAEETQYF.

CDR3 residues: CSARGLGIADTQYF. The gene calls are TRBV20-1 and TRBJ2-3; TCRdb picks TRBD1, but there is no DNA to check that call. The CDR3 is 14 amino acids. Per germline, CDR1 DFQATT and CDR2 SNEGSKA (reference sequence).

The chain carries TRBV20-1 and TRBJ1-1; TCRdb's D call, TRBD1, is unchecked because there is no DNA. The CDR3 loop spans 12 amino acids. Germline V gene lookup returns CDR1 DFQATT and CDR2 SNEGSKA (reference sequence). This chain's CDR3 is CSARESRQEAFF.

The chain uses TRBV28 and TRBJ1-2; TCRdb calls TRBD1, which cannot be checked without DNA. Per germline, CDR1 MDHEN and CDR2 SYDVKM. This CDR3 is built from 13 residues. CDR3 residues: CASSSPDNYGYTF.

CDR3 region: CASSQGGHKGDEQFF. The chain uses TRBV4-3 and TRBJ2-1; TCRdb's D gene call, TRBD1, goes unchecked for lack of DNA. This CDR3 contains 15 residues. Germline-derived CDR1 and CDR2 are LGHNA and YSLEER.

The chain employs TRBV24-1 and TRBJ2-2; as DNA is missing, the TRBD1 call by TCRdb cannot be tested. Germline V lookup: CDR1 KGHDR, CDR2 SFDVKD. The CDR3 spans 15 residues. This CDR3 reads CATSDTQTGTGELFF.

The chain has TRBV11-2 and TRBJ2-2; the TCRdb D gene call, TRBD1, has no DNA to confirm it. This CDR3 has 13 residues. Germline V lookup: CDR1 SGHAT, CDR2 FQNNGV. CDR3 sequence reads: CATEQGVVGELFF. The full variable domain, completed using reference TRBV11-2 and TRBJ2-2, is EAGVAQSPRYKIIEKRQSVAFWCNPISGHATLYWYQQILGQGPKLLIQFQNNGVVDDSQLPKDRFSAERLKGVDSTLKIQPAKLEDSAVYLCATEQGVVGELFFGEGSRLTVL.

The genes are TRBV20-1 and TRBJ2-1. This CDR3 has 14 amino acids. The V gene's germline CDR1 is DFQATT and CDR2 SNEGSKA (reference sequence). Here the CDR3 reads CSASGGVSYNEQFF.

This chain connects TRBV7-8 to TRBJ2-7. Per germline, CDR1 SGHVS and CDR2 FQNEAQ. CDR3 length equals 15 residues. CDR3 sequence: CASSRNLGSSYEQYF.

CDR3 residues: CASSLDSRGEAFF. The rearrangement uses TRBV11-2 and TRBJ1-1. This CDR3 has 13 residues. Germline V CDR1 and CDR2: SGHAT, FQNNGV.

J is TRBJ2-3 and V is TRBV5-1. Germline V lookup: CDR1 SGHRS, CDR2 YFSETQ. The CDR3 runs to 14 residues. The CDR3 sequence: CASGVGGGTDTQYF.

This sequence joins TRBV20-1 and TRBJ2-3; TCRdb's assignment of TRBD1 cannot be checked, as there is no DNA. The CDR3 is made up of 14 amino acids. Germline lookup yields CDR1 DFQATT and CDR2 SNEGSKA (reference sequence). This CDR3 is CSAPTALTTDTQYF.

The CDR3: CASTDRYQSPDTQYF. The chain carries TRBV6-1 and TRBJ2-3; the TCRdb call, TRBD1, lacks DNA for checking. This CDR3 spans 15 amino acids. Looked up from germline, CDR1 is MNHNS and CDR2 is SASEGT.

The chain carries TRBV12-3 or TRBV12-4 and TRBJ1-3; TCRdb selects TRBD1, and the lack of DNA leaves this call unchecked. The CDR3 extends over 16 amino acids. The CDR3 reads CASSLGTVSSGNTIYF.

This chain connects TRBV7-2 to TRBJ2-7; checking the TCRdb D call of TRBD2 is not possible without DNA. This CDR3 has 15 amino acids. Germline V lookup: CDR1 SGHTA, CDR2 FQGNSA. CDR3 in amino acids: CASSLRTSATYEQYF.

This chain connects TRBV12-3 or TRBV12-4 to TRBJ2-1. The CDR3 has 13 amino acids. CDR3 loop: CASSPLVGNEQFF.